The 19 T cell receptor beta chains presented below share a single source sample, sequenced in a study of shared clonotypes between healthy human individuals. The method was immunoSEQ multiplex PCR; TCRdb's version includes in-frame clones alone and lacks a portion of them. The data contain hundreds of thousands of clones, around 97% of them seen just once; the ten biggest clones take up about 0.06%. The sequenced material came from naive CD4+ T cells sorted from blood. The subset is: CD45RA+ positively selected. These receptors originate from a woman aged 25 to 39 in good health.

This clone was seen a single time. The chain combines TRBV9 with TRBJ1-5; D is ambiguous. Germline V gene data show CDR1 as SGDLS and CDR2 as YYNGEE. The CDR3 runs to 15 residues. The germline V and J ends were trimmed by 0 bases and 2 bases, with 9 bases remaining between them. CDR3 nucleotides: TGTGCCAGCAGCGTAGGGGTTTCTGGCAATCAGCCCCAGCATTTT. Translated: CASSVGVSGNQPQHF.

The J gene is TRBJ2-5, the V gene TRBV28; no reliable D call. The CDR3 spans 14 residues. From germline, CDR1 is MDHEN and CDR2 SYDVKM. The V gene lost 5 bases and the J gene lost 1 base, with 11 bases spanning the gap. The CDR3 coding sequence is TGTGCCAGCAGTCCCACGACAATCCAAGAGACCCAGTACTTC. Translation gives CASSPTTIQETQYF.

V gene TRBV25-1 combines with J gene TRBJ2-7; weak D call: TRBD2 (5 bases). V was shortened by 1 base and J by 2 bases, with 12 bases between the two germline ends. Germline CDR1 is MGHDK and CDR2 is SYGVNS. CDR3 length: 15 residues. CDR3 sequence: CASSELPGYPYEQYF. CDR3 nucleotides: TGTGCCAGCAGTGAATTACCGGGGTATCCCTACGAGCAGTACTTC.

The CDR3 spells CASSLGAGSRTGELFF. The CDR3 nucleotides are TGTGCCAGCAGCTTAGGGGCAGGTTCGAGAACCGGGGAGCTGTTTTTT. The chain employs TRBV7-2 and TRBJ2-2; D unresolved. The CDR3 contains 16 residues. The V end was cut by 1 base, the J end by 5 bases, with 14 bases between. Germline values: CDR1 SGHTA, CDR2 FQGNSA.

The chain's CDR3 is CASSPGGRHSNQPQHF. Here the CDR3 DNA reads TGCGCCAGCAGCCCCGGAGGACGGCATAGCAATCAGCCCCAGCATTTT. The V gene is TRBV4-1, the J gene TRBJ1-5, with unresolved D. V lost 4 bases to trimming and J lost 0 bases, with 13 bases between them. From germline, CDR1 is MGHRA and CDR2 YSYEKL. The length of the CDR3 is 16 residues.

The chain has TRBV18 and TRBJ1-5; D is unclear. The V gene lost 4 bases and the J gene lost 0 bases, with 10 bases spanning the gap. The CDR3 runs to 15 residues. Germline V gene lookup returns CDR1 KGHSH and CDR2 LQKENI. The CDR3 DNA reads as TGTGCCAGCTCACAAGGAGGTGATAGCAATCAGCCCCAGCATTTT. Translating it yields CASSQGGDSNQPQHF.

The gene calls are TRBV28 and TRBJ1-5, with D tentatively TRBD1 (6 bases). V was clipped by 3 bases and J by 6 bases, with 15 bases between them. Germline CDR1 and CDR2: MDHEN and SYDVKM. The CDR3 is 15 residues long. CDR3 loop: CASSFRRGGGQPQHF. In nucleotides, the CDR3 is TGTGCCAGCAGTTTCCGCCGGGGGGGCGGTCAGCCCCAGCATTTT.

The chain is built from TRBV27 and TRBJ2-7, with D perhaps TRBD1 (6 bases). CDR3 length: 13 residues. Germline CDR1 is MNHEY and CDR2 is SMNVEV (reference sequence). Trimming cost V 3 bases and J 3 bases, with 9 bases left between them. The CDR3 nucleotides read TGTGCCAGCAGTTTTGAAGGGGGCTACGAGCAGTACTTC. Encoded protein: CASSFEGGYEQYF.

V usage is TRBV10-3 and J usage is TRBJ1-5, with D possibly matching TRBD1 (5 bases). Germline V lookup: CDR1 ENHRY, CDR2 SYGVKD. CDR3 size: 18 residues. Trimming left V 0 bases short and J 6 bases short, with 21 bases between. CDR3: CAISESTWATGRAQPQHF. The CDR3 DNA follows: TGTGCCATCAGTGAGTCGACGTGGGCAACAGGTCGAGCTCAGCCCCAGCATTTT.

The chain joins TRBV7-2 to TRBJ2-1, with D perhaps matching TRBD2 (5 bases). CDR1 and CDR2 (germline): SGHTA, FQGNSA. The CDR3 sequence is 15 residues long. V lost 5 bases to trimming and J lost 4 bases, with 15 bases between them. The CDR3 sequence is CASSPGRGSYNEQFF. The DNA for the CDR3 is TGTGCCAGCAGCCCAGGTAGAGGGAGTTACAATGAGCAGTTCTTC. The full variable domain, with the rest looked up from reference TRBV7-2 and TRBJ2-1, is GAGVSQSPSNKVTEKGKDVELRCDPISGHTALYWYRQSLGQGLEFLIYFQGNSAPDKSGLPSDRFSAERTGGSVSTLTIQRTQQEDSAVYLCASSPGRGSYNEQFFGPGTRLTVL.

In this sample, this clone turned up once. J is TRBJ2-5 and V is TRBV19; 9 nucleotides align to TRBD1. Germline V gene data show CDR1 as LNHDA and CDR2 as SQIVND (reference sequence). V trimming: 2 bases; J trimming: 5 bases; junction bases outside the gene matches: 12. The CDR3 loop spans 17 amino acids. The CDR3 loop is CASSITPRTGEDETQYF. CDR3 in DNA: TGTGCCAGTAGTATAACCCCTCGGACAGGGGAAGACGAGACCCAGTACTTC.

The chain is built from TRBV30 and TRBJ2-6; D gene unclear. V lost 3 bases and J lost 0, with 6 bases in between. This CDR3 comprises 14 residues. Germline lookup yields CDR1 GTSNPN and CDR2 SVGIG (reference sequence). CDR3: CAWSLGSGANVLTF. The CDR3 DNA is TGTGCCTGGAGCTTGGGCTCTGGGGCCAACGTCCTGACTTTC.

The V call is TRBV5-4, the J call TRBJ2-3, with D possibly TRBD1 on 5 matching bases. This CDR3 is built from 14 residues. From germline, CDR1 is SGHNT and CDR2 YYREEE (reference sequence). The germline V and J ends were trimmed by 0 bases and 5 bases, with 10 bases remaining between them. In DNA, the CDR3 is TGTGCCAGCAGCTTGGCGGCTAGGGGAGATACGCAGTATTTT. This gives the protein CASSLAARGDTQYF.

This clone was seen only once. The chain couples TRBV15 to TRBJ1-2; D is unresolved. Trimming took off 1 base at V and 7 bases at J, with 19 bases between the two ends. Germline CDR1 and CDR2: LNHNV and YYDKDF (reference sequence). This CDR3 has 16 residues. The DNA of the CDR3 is TGTGCCACCAGCAGAGCGGGTGGGGAATTGGAAAGTGGCTACACCTTC. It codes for CATSRAGGELESGYTF.

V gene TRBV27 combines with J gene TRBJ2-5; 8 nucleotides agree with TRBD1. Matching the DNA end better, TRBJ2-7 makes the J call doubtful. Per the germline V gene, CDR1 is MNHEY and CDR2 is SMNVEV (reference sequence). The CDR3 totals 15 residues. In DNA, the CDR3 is TGTGCCAGCAGGAGAGACAGGGGTTCAACCTACGAGCAGTACTTC. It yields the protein CASRRDRGSTYEQYF.

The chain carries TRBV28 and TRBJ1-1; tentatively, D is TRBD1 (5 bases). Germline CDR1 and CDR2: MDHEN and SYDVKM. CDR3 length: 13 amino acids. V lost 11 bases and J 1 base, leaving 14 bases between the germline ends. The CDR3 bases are TGTGCCGTTAAAGTGGGGACGAACACTGAAGCTTTCTTT. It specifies CAVKVGTNTEAFF.

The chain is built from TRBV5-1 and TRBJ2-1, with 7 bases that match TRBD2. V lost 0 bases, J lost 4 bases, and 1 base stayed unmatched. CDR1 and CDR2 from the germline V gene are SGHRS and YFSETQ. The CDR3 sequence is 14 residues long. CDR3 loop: CASSLELAYNEQFF. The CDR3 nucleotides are TGCGCCAGCAGCTTGGAACTAGCGTACAATGAGCAGTTCTTC.

CDR3 loop: CASSFKIGACNQPQHF. The CDR3 DNA reads TGTGCCAGCAGCTTCAAGATCGGGGCTTGCAATCAGCCCCAGCATTTT. The chain combines TRBV21-1 with TRBJ1-5. TRBV21-1 is a pseudogene locus. The CDR3 loop spans 16 amino acids.

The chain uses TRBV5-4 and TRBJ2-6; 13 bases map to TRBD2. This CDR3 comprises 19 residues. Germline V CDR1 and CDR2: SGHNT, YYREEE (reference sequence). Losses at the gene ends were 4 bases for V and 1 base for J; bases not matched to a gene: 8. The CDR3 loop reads CASSLYRLAGGSGANVLTF. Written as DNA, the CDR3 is TGTGCCAGCAGCCTATACCGACTAGCGGGAGGATCTGGGGCCAACGTCCTGACTTTC.